These 23 T cell receptor beta chains came from one sample sequenced in a study of cytomegalovirus exposure and HLA in healthy donors. PCR amplification relied on 60 Vbeta primers (plus 13 Jbeta primers). Assay: immunoSEQ multiplex PCR; the TCRdb copy retains only in-frame clones and omits some. The data include more than 140,000 clones; the top ten clones carry about 2.2%. Sequencing was performed on PBMCs. The receptors stem from a woman younger than 35 in good health and CMV-seronegative.

V gene TRBV4-1 combines with J gene TRBJ2-2; the D gene is possibly TRBD2 (5 bases). The CDR3 has 16 amino acids. Germline-derived CDR1 and CDR2 are MGHRA and YSYEKL. V was clipped by 0 bases and J by 0 bases, with 8 bases between them. CDR3: CASSQDFGANTGELFF. The CDR3 coding sequence is TGCGCCAGCAGCCAAGATTTCGGGGCGAACACCGGGGAGCTGTTTTTT.

The V and J genes are TRBV6-4 and TRBJ2-7, with TRBD1 matching over 7 bases. J was trimmed by 5 bases and V by 5 bases; bases with no gene match: 6. Per the germline V gene, CDR1 is MRHNA and CDR2 is SNTAGT. This CDR3 region has 13 residues. In DNA, the CDR3 is TGTGCCAGCAGTATCAACAGGGGCAACGAGCAGTACTTC. Translation: CASSINRGNEQYF.

The V gene is TRBV10-2, the J gene TRBJ1-3; 8 bases align to TRBD1. CDR1 is WSHSY, CDR2 SAAADI, per germline. The V gene end was trimmed by 0 bases and the J gene end by 8 bases; junction bases not matched to a gene: 0. There are 13 residues in the CDR3. The DNA of the CDR3 is TGCGCCAGCAGTGAGTCGACAGGGGACACCATATATTTT. Encoded protein: CASSESTGDTIYF.

The V gene is TRBV6-6, the J gene TRBJ1-1, with D hard to call. The V gene lost 2 bases and the J gene lost 6 bases, with 7 bases spanning the gap. The CDR3 length is 12 residues. Germline V gene lookup returns CDR1 MNHNY and CDR2 SVGAGI (reference sequence). In DNA form, the CDR3 reads TGTGCCAGCAGTTACGGGAGGGCTGAAGCTTTCTTT. Translation gives CASSYGRAEAFF.

The gene calls are TRBV9 and TRBJ1-3; 7 nucleotides line up with TRBD1. Germline V CDR1 and CDR2: SGDLS, YYNGEE. Trimming took 6 bases from V and 2 from J; bases not matched to a gene: 2. The CDR3 extends over 13 amino acids. The DNA for the CDR3 is TGTGCCAGCAACGACAGGGCTGGAAACACCATATATTTT. Protein sequence: CASNDRAGNTIYF.

The genes are TRBV11-2 and TRBJ2-3; 8 bases match TRBD1. CDR1 SGHAT and CDR2 FQNNGV come from the germline V gene. This CDR3 spans 15 amino acids. V lost 4 bases, J lost 6 bases, and 9 bases stayed unmatched. The CDR3 bases are TGTGCCAGCAGCTACAGGGGGACCGGTGGGGATACGCAGTATTTT. Translated, it gives CASSYRGTGGDTQYF.

V and J are TRBV5-1 and TRBJ2-1, with D hard to call. CDR1 and CDR2 from the germline V gene are SGHRS and YFSETQ. The CDR3 is 14 amino acids. V dropped 0 bases and J dropped 3 bases, with 7 bases sitting between them. DNA for the CDR3: TGCGCCAGCAGCTTGGAACTCGGCTACAATGAGCAGTTCTTC. It is translated as CASSLELGYNEQFF. Full variable domain (rest looked up from reference TRBV5-1 and TRBJ2-1): KAGVTQTPRYLIKTRGQQVTLSCSPISGHRSVSWYQQTPGQGLQFLFEYFSETQRNKGNFPGRFSGRQFSNSRSEMNVSTLELGDSALYLCASSLELGYNEQFFGPGTRLTVL.

The chain joins TRBV19 to TRBJ1-2, with TRBD1 matching 12 bases. The germline CDR1 and CDR2 sequences are LNHDA and SQIVND (reference sequence). Trimming took 5 bases from V and 7 from J; bases not matched to a gene: 8. The CDR3 contains 15 residues. This chain's CDR3 is CASSVLGTGGSGYTF. CDR3 in DNA: TGTGCCAGTAGTGTTTTAGGGACAGGGGGCTCTGGCTACACCTTC. Full variable domain (missing parts from reference TRBV19 and TRBJ1-2): DGGITQSPKYLFRKEGQNVTLSCEQNLNHDAMYWYRQDPGQGLRLIYYSQIVNDFQKGDIAEGYSVSREKKESFPLTVTSAQKNPTAFYLCASSVLGTGGSGYTFGSGTRLTVV.

This chain connects TRBV5-4 to TRBJ2-1; 9 bases map to TRBD2. There are 15 residues in the CDR3. The germline gives CDR1 SGHNT, CDR2 YYREEE (reference sequence). The trim removed 4 bases at V and 8 bases at J, leaving 10 bases unmatched. For the CDR3, the DNA is TGTGCCAGCAGCCTCAGGGGACTAGCATACGATGAGCAGTTCTTC. Amino acids: CASSLRGLAYDEQFF.

This rearrangement joins TRBV27 to TRBJ1-1, with a tentative D call TRBD1 (5 bases). The CDR3 sequence is 15 residues long. Trimming shortened V by 1 base and J by 4 bases, and 13 bases separated the two germline ends. CDR1 is MNHEY, CDR2 SMNVEV, per germline (reference sequence). The CDR3 here is CASSLYQGRVTEAFF. CDR3 DNA: TGTGCCAGCAGTTTATATCAGGGTAGAGTCACTGAAGCTTTCTTT.

The J gene is TRBJ2-3, the V gene TRBV19, with 13 nucleotides matching TRBD2. The J segment lost 6 bases and the V segment lost 5 bases, leaving 8 bases of the junction unmatched. CDR1 and CDR2 (germline): LNHDA, SQIVND (reference sequence). The CDR3 contains 16 residues. The CDR3 DNA reads as TGTGCCAGTAGTTCTCGGACTAGCGGGAGCTCCGATACGCAGTATTTT. It codes for CASSSRTSGSSDTQYF.

This chain joins TRBV10-3 and TRBJ2-2; weak D call: TRBD2 (6 bases). The CDR3 contains 16 residues. Germline-derived CDR1 and CDR2 are ENHRY and SYGVKD. Trimming removed 4 bases from V and 3 bases from J, with 15 bases in between. For the CDR3, the DNA is TGTGCCATCAGTGGGTCAATGGGAGGAGACACCGGGGAGCTGTTTTTT. Translating it yields CAISGSMGGDTGELFF.

The rearrangement links TRBV5-4 to TRBJ2-7; TRBD1 agrees at 8 bases. Germline loops: CDR1 SGHNT, CDR2 YYREEE (reference sequence). V lost 0 bases to trimming and J lost 7 bases; unmatched junction nucleotides: 9. This CDR3 comprises 15 residues. The CDR3 here is CASSLAGQGYGEQYV. The CDR3 DNA is TGTGCCAGCAGCTTGGCCGGACAGGGATATGGTGAGCAGTACGTC.

V usage is TRBV4-1 and J usage is TRBJ1-1; D may be TRBD1 (6 bases). CDR1 is MGHRA, CDR2 YSYEKL, per germline. The CDR3 loop spans 13 amino acids. V lost 8 bases and J 7 bases, leaving 17 bases between the germline ends. CDR3 in amino acids: CASLDDGTLEAFF. The CDR3, as DNA: TGCGCCAGCCTAGACGACGGGACACTTGAAGCTTTCTTT.

CDR3 sequence: CASSLGAPGRETQYF. In nucleotides, the CDR3 is TGTGCCAGCAGCTTAGGAGCCCCCGGGAGAGAGACCCAGTACTTC. The chain carries TRBV7-9 and TRBJ2-5; tentative D call: TRBD2 (6 bases). CDR1 and CDR2 from the germline V gene are SEHNR and FQNEAQ (reference sequence). The CDR3 is made up of 15 amino acids. V lost 1 base and J 4 bases, leaving 13 bases between the germline ends.

V usage is TRBV2 and J usage is TRBJ1-4, with D perhaps matching TRBD1 (6 bases). From germline, CDR1 is SNHLY and CDR2 FYNNEI. The CDR3 runs 14 residues. V dropped 5 bases and J dropped 8 bases, with 15 bases sitting between them. The CDR3 nucleotides are TGTGCCAGCAGTCACAGGGATATAAAGGAAAAACTGTTTTTT. Its protein product is CASSHRDIKEKLFF.

A note on this clone: The germline gene is not matched at one end of the junction; a read error may be the cause. This chain joins TRBV27 and TRBJ1-4; possible D gene TRBD1, 5 bases. The CDR3 sequence is 15 residues long. The V gene's germline CDR1 is MNHEY and CDR2 SMNVEV (reference sequence). CDR3 loop: CASSDLGATNEELFF. The CDR3 DNA is TGTGCCAGCAGCGATTTAGGGGCAACTAATGAAGAACTGTTTTTT.

V gene TRBV5-5 combines with J gene TRBJ1-1; no clear D. Looked up from germline, CDR1 is SGHKS and CDR2 is YYEKEE (reference sequence). The CDR3 consists of 16 residues. V lost 7 bases and J lost 0, with 19 bases in between. CDR3 nucleotides: TGTGCCAGCGGCGGCCTGTCTACAAGAATGAACACTGAAGCTTTCTTT. Translating it yields CASGGLSTRMNTEAFF.

The V and J genes are TRBV11-2 and TRBJ1-3; no clear D. Germline CDR1 is SGHAT and CDR2 is FQNNGV. The length of the CDR3 is 16 residues. The V end lost 5 bases, the J end lost 2 bases, and 16 bases lay between the germline ends. DNA of the CDR3: TGTGCCAGCAGCCTCGGGGAGACAACGACTGGAAACACCATATATTTT. Translated: CASSLGETTTGNTIYF.

The chain has TRBV15 and TRBJ1-1; D is uncertain. This CDR3 is built from 14 residues. Germline values: CDR1 LNHNV, CDR2 YYDKDF (reference sequence). V lost 0 bases, J lost 3 bases, and 8 bases lay in between. The CDR3 region is CATSRERADTEAFF. CDR3 DNA sequence: TGTGCCACCAGCAGAGAAAGAGCCGACACTGAAGCTTTCTTT.

This rearrangement joins TRBV6-6 to TRBJ1-1; TRBD1 might be the D (6 bases). Trimming shortened V by 6 bases and J by 3 bases, and 17 bases separated the two germline ends. The CDR3 consists of 15 residues. Germline loops: CDR1 MNHNY, CDR2 SVGAGI (reference sequence). In DNA form, the CDR3 reads TGTGCCAGCAGAAACCCTAGGGGGGGGGACACTGAAGCTTTCTTT. Protein: CASRNPRGGDTEAFF.

This chain's CDR3 is CASSSPLTGNYGYTF. CDR3 DNA: TGTGCCAGCAGCAGCCCCCTGACAGGGAACTATGGCTACACCTTC. The chain is built from TRBV9 and TRBJ1-2, with TRBD1 matching over 7 bases. Per the germline V gene, CDR1 is SGDLS and CDR2 is YYNGEE. The junction had 8 bases not matched to a gene; V was cut back by 4 bases and J by 2 bases. The CDR3 sequence is 15 residues long.

The chain uses TRBV6-5 and TRBJ1-2; D unresolved. V gave up 4 bases and J gave up 2 bases, with 14 bases separating them. Germline V gives CDR1 MNHEY, CDR2 SVGAGI. The CDR3 covers 15 residues. The DNA of the CDR3 is TGTGCCAGCAGTTCTATAGTTGAGGGCAACTATGGCTACACCTTC. This sequence encodes CASSSIVEGNYGYTF.